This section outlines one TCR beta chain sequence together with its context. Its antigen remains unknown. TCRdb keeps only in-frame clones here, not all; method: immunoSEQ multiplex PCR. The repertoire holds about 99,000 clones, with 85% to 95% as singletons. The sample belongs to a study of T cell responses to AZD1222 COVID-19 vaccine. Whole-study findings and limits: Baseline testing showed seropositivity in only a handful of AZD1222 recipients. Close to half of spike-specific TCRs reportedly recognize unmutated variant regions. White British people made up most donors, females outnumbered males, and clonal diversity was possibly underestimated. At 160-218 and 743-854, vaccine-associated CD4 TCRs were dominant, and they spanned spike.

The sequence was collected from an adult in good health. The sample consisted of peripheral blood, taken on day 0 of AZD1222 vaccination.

CDR3 DNA: TGTGCCAGCAGCAGCGAGAGGGCAGGTGCCCCCCTAGGTAGCTATGGCTACACCTTC. This translates into CASSSERAGAPLGSYGYTF. The rearrangement uses TRBV21-1 and TRBJ1-2. TRBV21-1 represents a pseudogene. The CDR3 contains 19 residues.